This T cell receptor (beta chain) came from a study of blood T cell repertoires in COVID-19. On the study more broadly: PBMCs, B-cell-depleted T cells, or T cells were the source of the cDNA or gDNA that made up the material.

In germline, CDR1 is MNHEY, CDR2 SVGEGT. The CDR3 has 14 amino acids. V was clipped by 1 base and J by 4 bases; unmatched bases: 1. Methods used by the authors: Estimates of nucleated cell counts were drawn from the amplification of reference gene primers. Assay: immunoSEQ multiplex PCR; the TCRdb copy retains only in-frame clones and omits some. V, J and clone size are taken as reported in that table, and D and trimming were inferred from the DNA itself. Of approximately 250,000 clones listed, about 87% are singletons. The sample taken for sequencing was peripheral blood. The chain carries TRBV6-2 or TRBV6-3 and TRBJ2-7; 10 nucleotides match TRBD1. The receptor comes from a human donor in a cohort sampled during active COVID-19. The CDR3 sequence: CASSYWDRGYEQYF. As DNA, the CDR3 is TGTGCCAGCAGTTACTGGGACAGGGGATACGAGCAGTACTTC.